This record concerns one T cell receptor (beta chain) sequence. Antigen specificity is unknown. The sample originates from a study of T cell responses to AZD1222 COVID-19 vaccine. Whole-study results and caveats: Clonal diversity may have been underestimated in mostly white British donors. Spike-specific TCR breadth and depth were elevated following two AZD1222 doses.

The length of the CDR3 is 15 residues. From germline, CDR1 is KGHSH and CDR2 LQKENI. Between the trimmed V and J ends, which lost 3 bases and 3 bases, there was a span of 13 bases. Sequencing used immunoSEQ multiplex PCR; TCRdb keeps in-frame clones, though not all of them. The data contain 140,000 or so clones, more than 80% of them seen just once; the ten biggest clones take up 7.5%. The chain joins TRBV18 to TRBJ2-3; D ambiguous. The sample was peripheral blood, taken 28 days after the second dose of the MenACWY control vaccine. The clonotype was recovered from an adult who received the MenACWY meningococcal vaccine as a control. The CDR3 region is CASSPRSITTDTQYF. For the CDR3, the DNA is TGTGCCAGCTCACCCCGCAGTATAACAACAGATACGCAGTATTTT.